In its sample, the clone carrying this T cell receptor beta chain was seen a few times. Antigen unknown. cDNA libraries for TCR beta contained unique molecular identifiers. One entry per CDR3 protein, called by TCRdb with MiXCR from the PCR reads. The sample yields approximately 570,000 distinct CDR3 sequences, around 40% seen once. The data are from a study of post-analysis software for immune sequencing data. The study, taken as a whole, reports: Among 5 or 6 TRBV segments more frequent in patients than controls were TRBV5-6, TRBV5-1 and TRBV20-1. In multiple sclerosis, normalized Chao1 diversity was significantly below that of controls.

Germline V gives CDR1 SGHAT, CDR2 FQDESV (reference sequence). V lost 2 bases, J lost 9 bases, and 5 bases stayed unmatched. CDR3 size: 14 residues. Sequenced material: blood. The sequence was collected from a girl aged 5-17 years with multiple sclerosis. V and J are TRBV11-1 and TRBJ2-1; 9 nucleotides agree with TRBD1. The CDR3 coding sequence is TGTGCCAGCAGCTTATTACAGGGGGCAGGTGAGCAGTTCTTC. This sequence encodes CASSLLQGAGEQFF.